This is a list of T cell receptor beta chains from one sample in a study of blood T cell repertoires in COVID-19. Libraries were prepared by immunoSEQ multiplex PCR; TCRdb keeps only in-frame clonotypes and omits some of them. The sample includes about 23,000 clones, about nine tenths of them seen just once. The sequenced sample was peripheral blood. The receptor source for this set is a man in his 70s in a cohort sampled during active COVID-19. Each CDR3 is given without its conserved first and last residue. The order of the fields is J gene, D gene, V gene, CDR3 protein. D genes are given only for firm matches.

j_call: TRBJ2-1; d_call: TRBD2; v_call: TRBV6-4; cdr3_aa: ATSGTSGRIRSDEQF
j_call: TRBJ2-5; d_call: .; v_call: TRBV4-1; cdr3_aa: ASSLGPQPAQETQY
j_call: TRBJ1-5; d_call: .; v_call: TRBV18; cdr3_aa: ASSPPGSGDQPQH
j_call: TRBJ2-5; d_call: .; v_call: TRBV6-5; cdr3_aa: ASSQAMQETQY
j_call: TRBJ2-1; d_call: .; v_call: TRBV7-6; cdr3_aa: ASSLSSQGPYNEQF
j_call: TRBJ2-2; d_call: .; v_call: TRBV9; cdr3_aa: ASSPRTVTGELF
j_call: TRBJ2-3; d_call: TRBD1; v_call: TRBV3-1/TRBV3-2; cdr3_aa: ASSRQGPSTDTQY
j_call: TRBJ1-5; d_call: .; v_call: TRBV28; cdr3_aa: ASSPPNQPQH
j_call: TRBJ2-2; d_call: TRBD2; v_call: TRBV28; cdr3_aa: ASSFPGGRAGELF
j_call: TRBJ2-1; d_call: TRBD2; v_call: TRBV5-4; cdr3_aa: ASSFRLAGPSYNEQF
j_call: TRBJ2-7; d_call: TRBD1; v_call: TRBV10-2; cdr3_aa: ASSEPGQVSYEQY
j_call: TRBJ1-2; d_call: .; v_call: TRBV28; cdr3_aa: ASSLVGDFHGYT
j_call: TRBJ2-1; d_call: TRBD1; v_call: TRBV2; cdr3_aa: ASSGGTGPYNEQF
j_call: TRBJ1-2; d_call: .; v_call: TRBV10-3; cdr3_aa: AISDRQPNYGYT
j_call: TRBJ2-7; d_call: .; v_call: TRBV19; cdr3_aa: ASPPGEQY
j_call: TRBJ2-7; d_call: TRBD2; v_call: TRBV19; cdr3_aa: ASSLTSASSYEQY
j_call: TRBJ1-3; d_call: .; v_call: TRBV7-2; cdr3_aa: ASSTGLISGNTIY
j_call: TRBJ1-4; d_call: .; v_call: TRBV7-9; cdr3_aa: ASSLHTATNEKLF
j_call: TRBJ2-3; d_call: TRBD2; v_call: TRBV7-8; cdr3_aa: ASSHPGTSGRAAYDTQY
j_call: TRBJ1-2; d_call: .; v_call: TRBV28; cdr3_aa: ASSGAGQGTRHYGYT
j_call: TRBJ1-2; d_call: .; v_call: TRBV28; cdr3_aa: ASTPGIYGYT
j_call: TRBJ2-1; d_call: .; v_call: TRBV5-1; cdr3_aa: ASSLGQSSYNEQF
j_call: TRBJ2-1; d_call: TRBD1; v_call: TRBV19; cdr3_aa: ASKIGTGFYEQF